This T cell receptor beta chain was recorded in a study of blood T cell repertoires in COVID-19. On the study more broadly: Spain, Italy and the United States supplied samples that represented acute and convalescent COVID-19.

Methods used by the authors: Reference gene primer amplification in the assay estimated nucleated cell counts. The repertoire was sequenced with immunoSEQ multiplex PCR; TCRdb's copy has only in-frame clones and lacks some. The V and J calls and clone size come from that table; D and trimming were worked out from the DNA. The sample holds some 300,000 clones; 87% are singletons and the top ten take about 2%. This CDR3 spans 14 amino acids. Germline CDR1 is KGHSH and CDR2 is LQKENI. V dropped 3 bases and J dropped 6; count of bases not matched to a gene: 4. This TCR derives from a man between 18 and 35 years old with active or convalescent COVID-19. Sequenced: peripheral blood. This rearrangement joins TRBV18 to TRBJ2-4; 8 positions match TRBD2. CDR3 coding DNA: TGTGCCAGCTCACCGCGGGGGGACCCAAACATTCAGTACTTC. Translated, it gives CASSPRGDPNIQYF.